This paragraph reports one TCR beta chain. The data derive from a study of hypomethylating agent response in myelodysplastic syndrome. TCRdb keeps only in-frame clones here, not all; method: immunoSEQ multiplex PCR. Of under 5,500 clones in the sample, about 81% were seen once. Per the germline V gene, CDR1 is SGHAT and CDR2 is FQNNGV. The CDR3 contains 17 residues. Trimming pared 5 bases from V and 9 bases from J, leaving 26 bases between. Sequencing used bone marrow, obtained before or after starting hypomethylating agent treatment for myelodysplastic syndrome (not recorded which). This receptor was identified in a human donor with myelodysplastic syndrome. The V call is TRBV11-2, the J call TRBJ2-1, with D tentatively TRBD1 (6 bases). The CDR3 sequence: CASSPELGTKGNREQFF. CDR3 bases: TGTGCCAGCAGCCCGGAACTCGGGACAAAGGGGAATCGTGAGCAGTTCTTC.